This is a list of T cell receptor beta chains from one sample in a study of T-cell memory formation after mild COVID-19. Each CDR3 protein gets one entry after TCRdb re-called the 5' RACE reads with MiXCR. The sample lists fewer than 75,000 distinct CDR3 sequences, over 9% seen once, with approximately 24% in the top ten. Sequenced sample: PBMCs or a T cell subset sorted from them (not recorded which). These receptors originate from a man in his late teens or twenties who had mild COVID-19 (a few samples of this study predate the infection). Cell type and time point are not known. The CDR3 runs from the conserved cysteine through the conserved F or W. A D gene is named only where the DNA matches it firmly. Not every row has a clone size; where given, it reads once, few, many or a size class.

v_gene,d_gene,len,j_gene,abundance,CDR3nt,CDR3aa
TRBV14,.,16,TRBJ2-1,few,TGTGCCAGCAGCCAAGCTCTGGGGGCCAACTACAATGAGCAGTTCTTC,CASSQALGANYNEQFF
TRBV12-3/TRBV12-4,TRBD2,15,TRBJ2-3,many,TGTGCCAGCAGGATAGCGGGGGGCGGCACAGATACGCAGTATTTT,CASRIAGGGTDTQYF
TRBV20-1,.,13,TRBJ2-7,few,TGCAGTGCTAGAGATCTAGGCGGCTACGAGCAGTACTTC,CSARDLGGYEQYF
TRBV7-9,.,14,TRBJ1-2,few,TGTGCCAGCAGCTTAGTCACTGGGCCGGAGGGCTACACCTTC,CASSLVTGPEGYTF
TRBV5-1,TRBD1,14,TRBJ2-1,many,TGCGCCAGCAGCTTGCGGGACAGCCACAATGAGCAGTTCTTC,CASSLRDSHNEQFF
TRBV5-1,.,16,TRBJ2-3,few,TGCGCCAGCAGCGCCGGGACGGATAGCAGCACAGATACGCAGTATTTT,CASSAGTDSSTDTQYF
TRBV18,TRBD1,13,TRBJ2-7,many,TGTGCCAGCTCAGGGACAGGGGACTACGAGCAGTACTTC,CASSGTGDYEQYF
TRBV5-1,.,14,TRBJ2-7,many,TGCGCCAGCAGCCTGGACCCTGATACGGGCGTCCAGTACTTC,CASSLDPDTGVQYF
TRBV14,TRBD1,17,TRBJ1-2,.,TGTGCCAGCAGCCAAGTTTCTGCAGGGGGTACGGGCTATGGCTACACCTTC,CASSQVSAGGTGYGYTF
TRBV27,TRBD1,15,TRBJ2-7,.,TGTGCCAGCAGTTTATTCGGACAGGGTTTTAACGAGCAGTACTTC,CASSLFGQGFNEQYF
TRBV7-2,.,14,TRBJ1-4,.,TGTGCCAGCAGCTTAGCCCCGACCGCAGAAAAACTGTTTTTT,CASSLAPTAEKLFF
TRBV7-9,.,15,TRBJ2-6,many,TGTGCCAGCAGCTTAGTACCCTCTGGGGCCAACGTCCTGACTTTC,CASSLVPSGANVLTF
TRBV6-5,.,15,TRBJ1-1,.,TGTGCCAGCAGCCCGTCGGGGTCCTCGAACACTGAAGCTTTCTTT,CASSPSGSSNTEAFF
TRBV7-3,.,15,TRBJ2-7,many,TGTGCCAGCAGCTTAACGGCTTCAGGAGCTATCGAGCAGTACTTC,CASSLTASGAIEQYF
TRBV4-1,.,15,TRBJ1-6,many,TGCGCCAGCAGCCCAGGGAGCTCCTATAATTCACCCCTCCACTTT,CASSPGSSYNSPLHF
TRBV6-1,.,14,TRBJ2-1,.,TGTGCCAGCAATAGTCCGGGACTCGCAGGGGAGCAGTTCTTC,CASNSPGLAGEQFF
TRBV2,.,15,TRBJ1-5,.,TGTGCCAGCACCCTCCTGACAGGCGGCGATCAGCCCCAGCATTTT,CASTLLTGGDQPQHF
TRBV6-1,TRBD1,15,TRBJ1-1,.,TGTGCCAGCAGTGAAGCCCCCACAGGGGGCACTGAAGCTTTCTTT,CASSEAPTGGTEAFF
TRBV5-1,TRBD1,14,TRBJ1-4,.,TGCGCCAGCAGCACGGGACAGGAACGTGAAAAACTGTTTTTT,CASSTGQEREKLFF
TRBV5-6,.,17,TRBJ2-4,.,TGTGCCAGCAGCGGGCGCCCCGGGACGAAAGCCAAAAACATTCAGTACTTC,CASSGRPGTKAKNIQYF
TRBV19,.,14,TRBJ1-5,.,TGTGCCAGTACGAGGGAATCGAGCAATCAGCCCCAGCATTTT,CASTRESSNQPQHF
TRBV2,.,13,TRBJ2-5,.,TGTGCCAGCATCTTGGGGGGTAGGGAGACCCAGTACTTC,CASILGGRETQYF
TRBV6-5,TRBD2,13,TRBJ2-7,many,TGTGCCAGCAGTTACAGCGGGGCCTACGAGCAGTACTTC,CASSYSGAYEQYF
TRBV3-1,TRBD2,12,TRBJ2-3,few,TGTGCCAGCAGCCATCGCCTAGCGGTGCAGTATTTT,CASSHRLAVQYF
TRBV18,TRBD2,15,TRBJ2-3,.,TGTGCCAGCTCACCACCGTCTCAGGGAGGGGAGACGCAGTATTTT,CASSPPSQGGETQYF
TRBV6-5,.,15,TRBJ1-4,few,TGTGCCAGCAGAGGTACAGGGACTGGGAAGGAAAAACTGTTTTTT,CASRGTGTGKEKLFF
TRBV2,TRBD1,15,TRBJ1-3,.,TGTGCCGGACGAGCCGGGACAGGGGCTGGAAACACCATATATTTT,CAGRAGTGAGNTIYF
TRBV7-2,.,13,TRBJ2-2,.,TGTGCCAGCAGCCCCGTTAGGACCGGGGAGCTGTTTTTT,CASSPVRTGELFF
TRBV7-8,.,13,TRBJ2-1,many,TGTGCCAGCAGCTCCATGAACAGCAATGAGCAGTTCTTC,CASSSMNSNEQFF
TRBV9,.,14,TRBJ2-3,few,TGTGCCAGCAGCGTAGAGGGTAGCACAGATACGCAGTATTTT,CASSVEGSTDTQYF
TRBV7-9,TRBD1,15,TRBJ1-4,.,TGTGCCAGCAGTCCTCAGGGGGCGAGAAATGAAAAACTGTTTTTT,CASSPQGARNEKLFF
TRBV20-1,.,13,TRBJ2-3,.,TGCAGGACGAACTCAGGGGGCACAGATACGCAGTATTTT,CRTNSGGTDTQYF